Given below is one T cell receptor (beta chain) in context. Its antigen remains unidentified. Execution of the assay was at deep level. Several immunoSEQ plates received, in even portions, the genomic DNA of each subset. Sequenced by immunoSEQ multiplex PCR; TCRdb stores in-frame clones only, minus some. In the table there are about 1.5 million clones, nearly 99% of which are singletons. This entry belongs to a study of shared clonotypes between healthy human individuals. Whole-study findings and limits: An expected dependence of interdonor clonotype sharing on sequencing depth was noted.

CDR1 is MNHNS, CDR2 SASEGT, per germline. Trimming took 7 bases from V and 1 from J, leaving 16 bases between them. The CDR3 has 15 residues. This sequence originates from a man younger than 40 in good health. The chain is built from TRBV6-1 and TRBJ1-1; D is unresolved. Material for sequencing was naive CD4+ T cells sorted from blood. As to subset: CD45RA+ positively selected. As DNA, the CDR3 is TGTGCCAGCAAGGTTAAAGGCTCACCGAACACTGAAGCTTTCTTT. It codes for CASKVKGSPNTEAFF.